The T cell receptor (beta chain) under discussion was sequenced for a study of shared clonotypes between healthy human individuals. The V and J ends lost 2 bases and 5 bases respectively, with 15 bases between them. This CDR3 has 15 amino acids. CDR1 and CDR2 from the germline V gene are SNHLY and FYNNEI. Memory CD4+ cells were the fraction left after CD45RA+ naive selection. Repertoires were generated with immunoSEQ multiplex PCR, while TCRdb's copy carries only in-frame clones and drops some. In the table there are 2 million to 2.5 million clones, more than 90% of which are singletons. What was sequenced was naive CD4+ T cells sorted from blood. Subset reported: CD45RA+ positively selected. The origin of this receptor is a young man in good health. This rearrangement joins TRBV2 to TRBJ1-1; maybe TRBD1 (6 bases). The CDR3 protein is CASSESWQGPTEAFF. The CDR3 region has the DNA TGTGCCAGCAGTGAAAGCTGGCAGGGGCCGACTGAAGCTTTCTTT.